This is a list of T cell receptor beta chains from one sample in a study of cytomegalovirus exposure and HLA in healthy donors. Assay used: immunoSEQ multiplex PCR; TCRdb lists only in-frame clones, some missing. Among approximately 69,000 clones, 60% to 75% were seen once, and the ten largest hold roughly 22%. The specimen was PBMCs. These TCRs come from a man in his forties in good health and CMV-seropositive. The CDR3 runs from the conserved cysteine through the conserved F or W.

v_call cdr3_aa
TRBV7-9 CASSLARGNTEAFF
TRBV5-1 CASSLGRDTQYF
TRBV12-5 CASGSTGSVLTEAFF
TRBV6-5 CASSLSGESGEQYF
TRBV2 CASSPGQGTYEQYF
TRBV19 CASSIGRESGQPQHF
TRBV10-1 CASSEGQGGTEAFF
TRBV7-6 CASSTLQGAETQYF
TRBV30 CAWGTGGRCTF
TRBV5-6 CASSHGGRGAEAFF
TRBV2 CASSQLGAGGLTDTQYF
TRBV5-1 CASSLLAGGYNEQFF
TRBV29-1 CSVEDLGGAGHEKLFF
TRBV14 CASRNVGTGTYEQYF
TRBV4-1 CASSPEVAGGGEQFF
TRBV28 CASRPTNSPLHF
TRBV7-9 CASSLAGRYNEQFF
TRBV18 CASSRGQGNQPQHF
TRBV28 CASLQELPYEQYF
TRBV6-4 CASSDLAGGPDTQYF
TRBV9 CASSVGGGREDTQYF
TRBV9 CASSPGTGRAFF
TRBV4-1 CASSQDRVRDKDTEAFF
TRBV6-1 CASSESSRVGNTIYF
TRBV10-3 CAISDGGGHTDTQYF
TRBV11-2 CASSLQRPGGYTF
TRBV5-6 CASSLGRVGQKSIF
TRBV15 CATSSGRGIRTEAFF
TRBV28 CASSSGSDGDTF
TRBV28 CASSTGGDPYEQYF
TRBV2 CASSEQPGVKHF
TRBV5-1 CASSLGQVKGIEQFF
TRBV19 CASRSGGTAIYGYTF
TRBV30 CAWSPGHKNTEAFF
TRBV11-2 CASSPREAGETQYF
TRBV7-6 CASSLIQGNQGEQYF
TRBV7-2 CASSFDRRYEQYF
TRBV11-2 CASSLGGQRDGEQFF
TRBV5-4 CASSRQTGETQYF
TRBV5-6 CASSFRDEQYF
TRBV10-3 CAISEGQGVDEQYF
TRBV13 CASSLSNQPQHF
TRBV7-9 CASSSGIKRNTIYF
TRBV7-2 CASRDRGRGEAFF
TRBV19 CASSLLGRGIAF
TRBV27 CASSPDRIQPQHF
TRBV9 CASSVLAGGEETQYF
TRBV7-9 CASSRSGKTYEQYF
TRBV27 CASRPDRLHSPLHF
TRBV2 CASRGQANTGELFF